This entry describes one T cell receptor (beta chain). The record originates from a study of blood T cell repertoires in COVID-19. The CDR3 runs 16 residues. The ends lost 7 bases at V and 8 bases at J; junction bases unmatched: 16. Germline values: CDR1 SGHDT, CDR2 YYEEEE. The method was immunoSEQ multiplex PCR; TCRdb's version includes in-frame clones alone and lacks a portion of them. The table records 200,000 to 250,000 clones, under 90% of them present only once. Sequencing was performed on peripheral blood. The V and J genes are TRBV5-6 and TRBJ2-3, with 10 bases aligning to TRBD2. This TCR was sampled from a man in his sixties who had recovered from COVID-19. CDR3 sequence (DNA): TGTGCCAGCCGCCGGAAAGCGGGGGGGCCGGCGGGTACGCAGTATTTT. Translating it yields CASRRKAGGPAGTQYF. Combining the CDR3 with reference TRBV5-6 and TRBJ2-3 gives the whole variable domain DAGVTQSPTHLIKTRGQQVTLRCSPKSGHDTVSWYQQALGQGPQFIFQYYEEEERQRGNFPDRFSGHQFPNYSSELNVNALLLGDSALYLCASRRKAGGPAGTQYFGPGTRLTVL.